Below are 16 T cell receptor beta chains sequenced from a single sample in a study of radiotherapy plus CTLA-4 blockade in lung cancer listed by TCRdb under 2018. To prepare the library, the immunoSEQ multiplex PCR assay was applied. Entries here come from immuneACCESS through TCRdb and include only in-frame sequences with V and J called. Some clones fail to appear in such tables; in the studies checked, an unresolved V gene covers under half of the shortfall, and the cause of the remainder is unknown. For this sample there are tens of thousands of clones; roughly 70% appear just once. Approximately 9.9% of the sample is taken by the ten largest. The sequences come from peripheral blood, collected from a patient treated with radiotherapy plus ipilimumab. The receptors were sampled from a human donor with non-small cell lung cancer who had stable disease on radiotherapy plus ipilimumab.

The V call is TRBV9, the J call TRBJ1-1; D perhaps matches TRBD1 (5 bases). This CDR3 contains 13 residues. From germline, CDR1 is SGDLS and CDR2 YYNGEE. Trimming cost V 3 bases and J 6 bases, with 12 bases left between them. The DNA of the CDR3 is TGTGCCAGCAGCGGGGGCCCTGCCTCTGAAGCTTTCTTT. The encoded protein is CASSGGPASEAFF.

The CDR3 nucleotides read TGTGCCAGCAGCTTGCTCACCGGGATCAATGAGCAGTTCTTC. It specifies CASSLLTGINEQFF. V gene TRBV7-3 combines with J gene TRBJ2-1; D possibly corresponds to TRBD2 (5 bases). This CDR3 is 14 amino acids long. Per germline, CDR1 SGHTA and CDR2 FQGTGA. V was trimmed by 3 bases and J by 6 bases, leaving 12 bases between them. The full variable domain, rest sourced from reference TRBV7-3 and TRBJ2-1, is GAGVSQTPSNKVTEKGKYVELRCDPISGHTALYWYRQSLGQGPEFLIYFQGTGAADDSGLPNDRFFAVRPEGSVSTLKIQRTERGDSAVYLCASSLLTGINEQFFGPGTRLTVL.

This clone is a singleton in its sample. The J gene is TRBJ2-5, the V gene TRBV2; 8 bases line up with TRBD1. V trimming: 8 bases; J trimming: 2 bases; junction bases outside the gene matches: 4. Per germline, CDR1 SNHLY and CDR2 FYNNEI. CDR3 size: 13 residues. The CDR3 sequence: CASQGAPQETQYF. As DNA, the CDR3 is TGTGCCAGCCAGGGGGCCCCTCAAGAGACCCAGTACTTC.

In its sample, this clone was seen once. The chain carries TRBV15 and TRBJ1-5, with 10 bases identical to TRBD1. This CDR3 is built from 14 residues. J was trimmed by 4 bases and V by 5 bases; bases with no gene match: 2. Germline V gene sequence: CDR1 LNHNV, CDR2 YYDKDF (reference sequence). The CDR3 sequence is CATSSGQGNQPQHF. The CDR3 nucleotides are TGTGCCACCAGCTCGGGACAGGGGAATCAGCCCCAGCATTTT.

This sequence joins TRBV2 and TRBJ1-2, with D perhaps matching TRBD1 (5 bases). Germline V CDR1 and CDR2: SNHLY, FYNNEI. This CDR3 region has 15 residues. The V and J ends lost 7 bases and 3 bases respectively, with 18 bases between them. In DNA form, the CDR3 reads TGTGCCAGCAACCTCGCCCTGGGGGGAGACTATGGCTACACCTTC. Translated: CASNLALGGDYGYTF.

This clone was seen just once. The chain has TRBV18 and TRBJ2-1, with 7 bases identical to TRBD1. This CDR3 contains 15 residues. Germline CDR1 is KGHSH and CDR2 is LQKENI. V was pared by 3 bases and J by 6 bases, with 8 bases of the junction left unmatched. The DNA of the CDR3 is TGTGCCAGCTCACCTGACAGGGTGGCCCGCAATGAGCAGTTCTTC. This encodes CASSPDRVARNEQFF.

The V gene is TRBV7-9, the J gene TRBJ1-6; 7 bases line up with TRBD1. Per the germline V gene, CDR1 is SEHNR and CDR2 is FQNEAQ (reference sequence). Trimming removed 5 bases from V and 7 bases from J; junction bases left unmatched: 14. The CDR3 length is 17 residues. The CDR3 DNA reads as TGTGCCAGCAGCCGGACTCCCGGGACAGCCCTAAATTCACCCCTCCACTTT. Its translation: CASSRTPGTALNSPLHF.

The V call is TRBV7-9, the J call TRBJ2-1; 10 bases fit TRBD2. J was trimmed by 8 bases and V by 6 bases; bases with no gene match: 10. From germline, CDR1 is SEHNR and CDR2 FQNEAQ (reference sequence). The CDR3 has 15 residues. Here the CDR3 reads CASSPQAGGFDEQFF. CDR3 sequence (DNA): TGTGCCAGCAGTCCTCAAGCGGGGGGGTTCGATGAGCAGTTCTTC.

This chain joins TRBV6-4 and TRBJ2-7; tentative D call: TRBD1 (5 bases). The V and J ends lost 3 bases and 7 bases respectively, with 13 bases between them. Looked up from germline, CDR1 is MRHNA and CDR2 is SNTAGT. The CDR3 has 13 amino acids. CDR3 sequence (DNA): TGTGCCAGCAGTGAGGCAGGGTCTCGGGAGCAGTACTTC. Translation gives CASSEAGSREQYF.

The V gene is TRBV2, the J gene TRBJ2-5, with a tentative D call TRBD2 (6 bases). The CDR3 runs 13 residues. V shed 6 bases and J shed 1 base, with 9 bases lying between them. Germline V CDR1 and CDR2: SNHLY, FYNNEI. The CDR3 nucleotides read TGTGCCAGCAGGGCGACTAGCCAAGAGACCCAGTACTTC. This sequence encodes CASRATSQETQYF. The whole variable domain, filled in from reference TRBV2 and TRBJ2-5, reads EPEVTQTPSHQVTQMGQEVILRCVPISNHLYFYWYRQILGQKVEFLVSFYNNEISEKSEIFDDQFSVERPDGSNFTLKIRSTKLEDSAMYFCASRATSQETQYFGPGTRLLVL.

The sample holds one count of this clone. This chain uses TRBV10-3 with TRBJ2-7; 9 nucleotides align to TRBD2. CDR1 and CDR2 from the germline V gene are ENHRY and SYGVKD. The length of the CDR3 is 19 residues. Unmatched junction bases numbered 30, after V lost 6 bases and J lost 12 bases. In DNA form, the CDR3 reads TGTGCCATCAGACTCAGCGGGGGGCCAACTCAATGTATAACCGGTCGGTGGTACTTC. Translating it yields CAIRLSGGPTQCITGRWYF.

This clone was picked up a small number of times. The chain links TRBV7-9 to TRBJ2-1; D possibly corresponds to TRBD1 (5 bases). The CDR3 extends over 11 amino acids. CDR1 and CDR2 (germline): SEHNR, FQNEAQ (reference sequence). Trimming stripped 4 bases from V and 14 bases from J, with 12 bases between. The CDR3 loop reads CASSSGFDKFF. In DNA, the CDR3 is TGTGCCAGCAGCTCAGGGTTCGACAAGTTCTTC.

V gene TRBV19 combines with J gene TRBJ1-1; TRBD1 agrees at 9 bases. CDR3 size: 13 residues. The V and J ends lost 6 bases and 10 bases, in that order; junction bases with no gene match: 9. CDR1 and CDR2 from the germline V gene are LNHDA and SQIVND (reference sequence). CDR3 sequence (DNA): TGTGCCAGTAGGGACGACAGGGGGGCCCGAGCTTTCTTT. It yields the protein CASRDDRGARAFF.

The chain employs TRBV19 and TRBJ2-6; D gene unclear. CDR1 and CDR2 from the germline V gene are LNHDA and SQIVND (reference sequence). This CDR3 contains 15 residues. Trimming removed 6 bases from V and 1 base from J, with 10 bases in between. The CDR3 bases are TGTGCCAGTAGGGGTTTGGAGTCTGGGGCCAACGTCCTGACTTTC. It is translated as CASRGLESGANVLTF.

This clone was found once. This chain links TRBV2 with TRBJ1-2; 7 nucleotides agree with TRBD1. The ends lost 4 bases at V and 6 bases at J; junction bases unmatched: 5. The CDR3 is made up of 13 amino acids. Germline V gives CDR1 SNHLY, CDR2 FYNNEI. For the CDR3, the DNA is TGTGCCAGCAGTGCCTTCACAGGGGATGGCTACACCTTC. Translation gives CASSAFTGDGYTF.

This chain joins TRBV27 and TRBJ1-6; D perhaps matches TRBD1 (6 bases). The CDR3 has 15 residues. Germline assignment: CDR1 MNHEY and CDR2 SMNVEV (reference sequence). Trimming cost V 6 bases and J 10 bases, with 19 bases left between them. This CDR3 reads CASRNSQGEQSPLHF. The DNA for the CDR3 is TGTGCCAGCAGAAATTCACAGGGAGAGCAGTCACCCCTCCACTTT.